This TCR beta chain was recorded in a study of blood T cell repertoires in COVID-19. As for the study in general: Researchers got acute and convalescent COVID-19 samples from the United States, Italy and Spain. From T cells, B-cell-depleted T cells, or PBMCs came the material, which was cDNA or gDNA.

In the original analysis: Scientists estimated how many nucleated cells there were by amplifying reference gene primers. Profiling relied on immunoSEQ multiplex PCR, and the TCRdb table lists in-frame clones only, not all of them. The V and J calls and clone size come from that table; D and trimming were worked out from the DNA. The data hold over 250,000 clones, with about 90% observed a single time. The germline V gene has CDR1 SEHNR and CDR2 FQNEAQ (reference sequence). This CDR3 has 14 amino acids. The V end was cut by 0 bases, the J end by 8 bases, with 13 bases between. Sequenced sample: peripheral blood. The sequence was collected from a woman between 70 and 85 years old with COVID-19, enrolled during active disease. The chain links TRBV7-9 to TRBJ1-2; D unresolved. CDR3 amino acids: CASSLANVAGGYTF. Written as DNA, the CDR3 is TGTGCCAGCAGCTTAGCCAACGTTGCGGGGGGCTACACCTTC. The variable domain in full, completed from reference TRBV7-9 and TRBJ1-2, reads DTGVSQNPRHKITKRGQNVTFRCDPISEHNRLYWYRQTLGQGPEFLTYFQNEAQLEKSRLLSDRFSAERPKGSFSTLEIQRTEQGDSAMYLCASSLANVAGGYTFGSGTRLTVV.